This T cell receptor beta chain came from a study of cytomegalovirus exposure and HLA in healthy donors. Primers: 60 Vbeta forward and 13 Jbeta reverse. Produced via immunoSEQ multiplex PCR; TCRdb's table is partial and in-frame only. The sample includes more than 150,000 clones, roughly 90% of them seen just once. This receptor was obtained from a girl in the first two years of life in good health and CMV-seronegative. The source material was PBMCs.

DNA for the CDR3: TGTGCCTGGAGTGTACCGGGGACCCAGTACTTC. Translating it yields CAWSVPGTQYF. The chain joins TRBV30 to TRBJ2-5; D remains unclear. There are 11 residues in the CDR3. V lost 0 bases to trimming and J lost 7 bases, with 6 bases between them. The germline V gene has CDR1 GTSNPN and CDR2 SVGIG (reference sequence).